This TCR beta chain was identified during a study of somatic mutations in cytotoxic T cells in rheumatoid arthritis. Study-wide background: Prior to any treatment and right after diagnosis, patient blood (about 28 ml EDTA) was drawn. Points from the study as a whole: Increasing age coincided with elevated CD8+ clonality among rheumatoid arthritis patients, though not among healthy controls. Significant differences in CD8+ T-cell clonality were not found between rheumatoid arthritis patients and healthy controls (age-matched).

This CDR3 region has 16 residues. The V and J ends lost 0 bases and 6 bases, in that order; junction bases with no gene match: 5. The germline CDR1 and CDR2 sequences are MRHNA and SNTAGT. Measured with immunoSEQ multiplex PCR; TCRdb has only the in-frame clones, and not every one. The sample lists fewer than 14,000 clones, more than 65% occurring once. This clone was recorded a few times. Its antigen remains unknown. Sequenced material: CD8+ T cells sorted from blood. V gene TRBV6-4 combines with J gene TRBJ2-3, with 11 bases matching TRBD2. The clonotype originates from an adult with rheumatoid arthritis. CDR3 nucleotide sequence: TGTGCCAGCAGTGACTCTAGCGGGGGGGGCCATGATACGCAGTATTTT. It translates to CASSDSSGGGHDTQYF.